These 29 T cell receptor beta chains were sequenced from one sample in a study of CD8 T cells in Susac syndrome (dated by TCRdb to between 2018 and 2021). Libraries were prepared through the immunoSEQ multiplex PCR assay. RNA was extracted with the RNeasy kit and about 0.5 to 1 ug was reverse transcribed using random hexamers. The public reads were run again by TCRdb, first through fastp at Q25 and then through MiXCR, and only productive beta chains were kept. All rows with the same CDR3 protein become a single entry with the most common DNA and genes. This sample holds about 80,000 distinct CDR3 sequences; around 96% were observed only once. The ten largest clones add up to approximately 0.42% of the sample. The sample taken for sequencing was CD8+ T cells from PBMCs. The receptor source for this set is a human donor with Susac syndrome.

The chain joins TRBV7-8 to TRBJ2-7; the match to TRBD2 covers 10 bases. This CDR3 is 16 amino acids long. After removal of 5 bases from V and 4 bases from J, the junction contained 11 bases not matched to a gene. The V gene's germline CDR1 is SGHVS and CDR2 FQNEAQ. The CDR3 is CASSGGTSGAYYEQYF. DNA for the CDR3: TGTGCCAGCAGCGGCGGCACTAGCGGGGCTTATTACGAGCAGTACTTC. The full variable domain, its missing parts supplied by reference TRBV7-8 and TRBJ2-7, is GAGVSQSPRYKVAKRGQDVALRCDPISGHVSLFWYQQALGQGPEFLTYFQNEAQLDKSGLPSDRFFAERPEGSVSTLKIQRTQQEDSAVYLCASSGGTSGAYYEQYFGPGTRLTVT.

This clonotype appeared a single time. The V gene is TRBV24-1, the J gene TRBJ2-3, with D perhaps given as TRBD1 or TRBD2 (5 bases each). V gave up 3 bases and J gave up 0 bases, with 15 bases separating them. Germline V gene lookup returns CDR1 KGHDR and CDR2 SFDVKD. CDR3 length equals 17 residues. Here the CDR3 DNA reads TGTGCCACCAGTGATGTGAGGGGAAGTCTTAGCACAGATACGCAGTATTTT. Translating it yields CATSDVRGSLSTDTQYF.

V is TRBV9 and J is TRBJ1-3; TRBD1 aligns across 7 bases. CDR1 SGDLS and CDR2 YYNGEE come from the germline V gene. CDR3 length: 15 residues. The J segment lost 0 bases and the V segment lost 3 bases, leaving 3 bases of the junction unmatched. The CDR3 nucleotides read TGTGCCAGCAGCGGGACAGGAAGCTCTGGAAACACCATATATTTT. This codes for CASSGTGSSGNTIYF.

This chain connects TRBV30 to TRBJ2-1, with 15 bases matching TRBD2. CDR1 is GTSNPN and CDR2 is SVGIG in the germline V gene (reference sequence). V shed 3 bases and J 0 bases; nucleotides not matched to a gene: 9. CDR3 length: 19 amino acids. CDR3 loop: CAWRRGLAGGPSSYNEQFF. The DNA of the CDR3 is TGTGCCTGGAGGAGGGGACTAGCGGGAGGCCCGAGCTCCTACAATGAGCAGTTCTTC.

This sequence joins TRBV27 and TRBJ1-4, with no clear D. Trimming shortened V by 5 bases and J by 7 bases, and 14 bases separated the two germline ends. The CDR3 runs 14 residues. Germline CDR1 MNHEY, CDR2 SMNVEV (reference sequence). This chain's CDR3 is CASSPVLGFEKLFF. In DNA form, the CDR3 reads TGTGCCAGCAGTCCGGTTTTGGGGTTTGAAAAACTGTTTTTT.

The V gene is TRBV4-3, the J gene TRBJ2-1; D is undetermined. Germline CDR1 reads LGHNA; CDR2 reads YSLEER. V lost 0 bases, J lost 3 bases, and 15 bases lay in between. The length of the CDR3 is 17 residues. CDR3 DNA sequence: TGCGCCAGCAGCCAAGAGAAGGAGCAAGGCAACTACAATGAGCAGTTCTTC. Protein sequence: CASSQEKEQGNYNEQFF.

This chain uses TRBV5-4 with TRBJ2-1; D is ambiguous. Germline V gene lookup returns CDR1 SGHNT and CDR2 YYREEE (reference sequence). The CDR3 loop spans 14 amino acids. Trimming took 2 bases from V and 2 from J, leaving 8 bases between them. This CDR3 is CASSFVQTYNEQFF. CDR3 nucleotide sequence: TGTGCCAGCAGCTTCGTACAGACCTACAATGAGCAGTTCTTC.

The V and J genes are TRBV20-1 and TRBJ1-5; D perhaps matches TRBD1 (5 bases). V was pared by 3 bases and J by 6 bases, with 15 bases between. The CDR3 contains 14 residues. The germline V gene encodes CDR1 DFQATT and CDR2 SNEGSKA (reference sequence). DNA for the CDR3: TGCAGTGCTAGCTGGCAGGGAGGTAGTCAGCCCCAGCATTTT. This translates into CSASWQGGSQPQHF.

The V gene is TRBV20-1, the J gene TRBJ2-1, with 7 bases lining up with TRBD2. V lost 0 bases and J lost 6; bases outside the gene matches: 14. This CDR3 has 17 amino acids. Germline assignment: CDR1 DFQATT and CDR2 SNEGSKA (reference sequence). The CDR3 loop is CSARDQWRSGVINEQFF. The CDR3 DNA reads TGCAGTGCTAGAGATCAGTGGAGAAGCGGGGTAATCAATGAGCAGTTCTTC.

This chain joins TRBV9 and TRBJ1-2; D is undetermined. Trimming removed 0 bases at V and 4 bases at J, with 10 bases between. The CDR3 length is 14 residues. Looked up from germline, CDR1 is SGDLS and CDR2 is YYNGEE. For the CDR3, the DNA is TGTGCCAGCAGCGTAGGGGCAGGAACCTATGGCTACACCTTC. Amino acids: CASSVGAGTYGYTF.

The chain joins TRBV29-1 to TRBJ1-1; a weak D match, TRBD1 (5 bases). The CDR3 is made up of 13 amino acids. CDR1 is SQVTM and CDR2 is ANQGSEA in the germline V gene. The CDR3: CSTGEGLNTEAFF. The DNA for the CDR3 is TGCAGTACGGGGGAAGGCTTGAACACTGAAGCTTTCTTT.

The CDR3 sequence: CSVDPSDGSEQFF. CDR3 DNA sequence: TGCAGCGTTGACCCCTCAGACGGGAGTGAGCAGTTCTTC. The chain couples TRBV29-1 to TRBJ2-1; maybe TRBD2 (6 bases). The germline CDR1 and CDR2 sequences are SQVTM and ANQGSEA. This CDR3 has 13 residues. The ends were cut back, 3 bases at V and 9 bases at J, with 15 bases in the middle.

The genes are TRBV6-2 or TRBV6-3 and TRBJ2-6; no clear D gene. V gave up 4 bases and J gave up 4 bases, with 5 bases separating them. CDR3 length equals 13 residues. The germline CDR1 and CDR2 sequences are MNHEY and SVGEGT. CDR3 sequence (DNA): TGTGCCAGCAGTTCGAACGGGGCCAACGTCCTGACTTTC. Amino acids: CASSSNGANVLTF.

CDR3 region: CATSRWGDWQFF. The CDR3 DNA reads as TGTGCCACCAGCAGATGGGGGGATTGGCAGTTCTTC. V is TRBV15 and J is TRBJ2-1; D is possibly TRBD2 (6 bases). This CDR3 spans 12 amino acids. Between the trimmed V and J ends, which lost 2 bases and 12 bases, there was a span of 11 bases. In germline, CDR1 is LNHNV, CDR2 YYDKDF (reference sequence).

J is TRBJ2-3 and V is TRBV20-1, with 7 bases lining up with TRBD1. J lost 6 bases, V lost 2 bases, and 14 bases had no gene match. The CDR3 is 16 amino acids. In germline, CDR1 is DFQATT, CDR2 SNEGSKA (reference sequence). This chain's CDR3 is CSARPGQAGIDDTQYF. The CDR3 DNA follows: TGCAGTGCTAGACCCGGACAGGCCGGTATCGACGATACGCAGTATTTT.

The rearrangement uses TRBV7-9 and TRBJ2-3, with D tentatively TRBD2 (6 bases). From germline, CDR1 is SEHNR and CDR2 FQNEAQ (reference sequence). This CDR3 contains 15 residues. V lost 5 bases to trimming and J lost 6 bases, with 18 bases between them. The CDR3 nucleotides are TGTGCCAGCAGCCATCCGGTTCGGGGGTCCGATACGCAGTATTTT. It specifies CASSHPVRGSDTQYF. The whole variable domain, filled in from reference TRBV7-9 and TRBJ2-3, reads DTGVSQNPRHKITKRGQNVTFRCDPISEHNRLYWYRQTLGQGPEFLTYFQNEAQLEKSRLLSDRFSAERPKGSFSTLEIQRTEQGDSAMYLCASSHPVRGSDTQYFGPGTRLTVL.

This clonotype was seen only a few times. Since a much larger clone is just one base distant, this may be a read error. The chain combines TRBV24-1 with TRBJ2-1; D remains unclear. Germline V gene sequence: CDR1 KGHDR, CDR2 SFDVKD. Trimming pared 2 bases from V and 15 bases from J, leaving 16 bases between. This CDR3 spans 13 amino acids. CDR3 sequence: CATSDSDRWKPFF. In nucleotides, the CDR3 is TGTGCCACCAGTGATTCGGACCGGTGGAAGCCGTTCTTC.

Only one count was recorded for this clonotype. The chain links TRBV13 to TRBJ1-1, with D tentatively TRBD1 (5 bases). In germline, CDR1 is PRHDT, CDR2 FYEKMQ (reference sequence). The germline V and J ends were trimmed by 5 bases and 0 bases, with 19 bases remaining between them. There are 17 residues in the CDR3. The CDR3 reads CASSNPRQIHMNTEAFF. The CDR3 region has the DNA TGTGCCAGCAGCAACCCCCGACAGATACACATGAACACTGAAGCTTTCTTT.

The CDR3, as DNA: TGTGCCACCAGCACCACAGGGAGGTTTGGCTACACCTTC. The encoded protein is CATSTTGRFGYTF. The chain couples TRBV15 to TRBJ1-2; a weak D match, TRBD1 (6 bases). Germline V gives CDR1 LNHNV, CDR2 YYDKDF (reference sequence). The CDR3 extends over 13 amino acids. With 4 bases removed from V and 7 bases from J, the gap between germline ends came to 13 bases. Variable domain in full (rest from reference TRBV15 and TRBJ1-2): DAMVIQNPRYQVTQFGKPVTLSCSQTLNHNVMYWYQQKSSQAPKLLFHYYDKDFNNEADTPDNFQSRRPNTSFCFLDIRSPGLGDTAMYLCATSTTGRFGYTFGSGTRLTVV.

The chain has TRBV6-6 and TRBJ1-2; D remains ambiguous. The germline gives CDR1 MNHNY, CDR2 SVGAGI (reference sequence). This CDR3 comprises 11 residues. CDR3 coding DNA: TGTGGAGTGGAACAGAACTATGGCTACACCTTC. Translation gives CGVEQNYGYTF.

The chain has TRBV25-1 and TRBJ2-2; D call uncertain. The V and J ends lost 3 bases and 5 bases respectively, with 4 bases between them. Germline CDR1 is MGHDK and CDR2 is SYGVNS. The CDR3 totals 12 residues. The CDR3 is CASSDGTGELFF. The CDR3 DNA reads TGTGCCAGCAGTGACGGGACCGGGGAGCTGTTTTTT.

V and J are TRBV29-1 and TRBJ2-1, with 8 positions matching TRBD2. This CDR3 is built from 15 residues. Unmatched junction bases numbered 4, after V lost 2 bases and J lost 1 base. From germline, CDR1 is SQVTM and CDR2 ANQGSEA. The CDR3 loop is CSVEQRERSYNEQFF. The DNA for the CDR3 is TGCAGCGTTGAACAGCGGGAGAGGTCCTACAATGAGCAGTTCTTC.

This chain joins TRBV7-8 and TRBJ2-7, with D perhaps assigned TRBD1 or TRBD2 (6 bases each). Trimming took 7 bases from V and 1 from J, leaving 20 bases between them. The germline gives CDR1 SGHVS, CDR2 FQNEAQ. CDR3 length equals 16 residues. CDR3 DNA sequence: TGTGCCAGCACCCTAGAGGGGGGCTCCGGGTCCTACGAGCAGTACGTC. This codes for CASTLEGGSGSYEQYV.

This chain joins TRBV7-9 and TRBJ2-5; 10 bases line up with TRBD2. The CDR3 runs to 16 residues. From germline, CDR1 is SEHNR and CDR2 FQNEAQ (reference sequence). J lost 4 bases, V lost 1 base, and 6 bases had no gene match. CDR3 bases: TGTGCCAGCAGCTTAGGCGAGCGGGAGGGCCCAGAGACCCAGTACTTC. This sequence encodes CASSLGEREGPETQYF.

V is TRBV27 and J is TRBJ1-5, with a possible D match to TRBD1 (6 bases). This CDR3 has 14 amino acids. With 0 bases removed from V and 9 bases from J, the gap between germline ends came to 12 bases. Germline V lookup: CDR1 MNHEY, CDR2 SMNVEV (reference sequence). As DNA, the CDR3 is TGTGCCAGCAGTTTATCGCGGGGGCGAGGGCCCCAGCATTTT. This gives the protein CASSLSRGRGPQHF.

This chain uses TRBV18 with TRBJ2-3; TRBD1 or TRBD2 may be the D gene (5 bases each). This CDR3 has 14 residues. CDR1 is KGHSH, CDR2 LQKENI, per germline. V was cut by 3 bases and J by 1 base, with 8 bases left in between. As DNA, the CDR3 is TGTGCCAGCTCACCCCAGGGAGGCACAGATACGCAGTATTTT. Its protein is CASSPQGGTDTQYF.

CDR3 sequence (DNA): TGCAGTGCTAGAGAGATCGCTAACTATGGCTACACCTTC. The encoded protein is CSAREIANYGYTF. The rearrangement joins TRBV20-1 to TRBJ1-2; D is unresolved. This CDR3 comprises 13 residues. Trimming cost V 0 bases and J 0 bases, with 5 bases left between them. Germline V gene data show CDR1 as DFQATT and CDR2 as SNEGSKA (reference sequence).

This chain joins TRBV7-9 and TRBJ2-7; no clear D. The CDR3 length is 12 residues. Trimming shortened V by 1 base and J by 9 bases, and 10 bases separated the two germline ends. Germline V gene lookup returns CDR1 SEHNR and CDR2 FQNEAQ (reference sequence). DNA for the CDR3: TGTGCCAGCAGCTTAGGGCCTTATGGGCAGTACTTC. It is translated as CASSLGPYGQYF.

The chain has TRBV7-9 and TRBJ2-3, with D unresolved. V lost 7 bases and J 2 bases, leaving 13 bases between the germline ends. This CDR3 is 14 amino acids long. Germline CDR1 is SEHNR and CDR2 is FQNEAQ (reference sequence). CDR3 sequence: CASIPPYDTDTQYF. CDR3 in DNA: TGTGCCAGCATCCCTCCTTATGACACAGATACGCAGTATTTT.